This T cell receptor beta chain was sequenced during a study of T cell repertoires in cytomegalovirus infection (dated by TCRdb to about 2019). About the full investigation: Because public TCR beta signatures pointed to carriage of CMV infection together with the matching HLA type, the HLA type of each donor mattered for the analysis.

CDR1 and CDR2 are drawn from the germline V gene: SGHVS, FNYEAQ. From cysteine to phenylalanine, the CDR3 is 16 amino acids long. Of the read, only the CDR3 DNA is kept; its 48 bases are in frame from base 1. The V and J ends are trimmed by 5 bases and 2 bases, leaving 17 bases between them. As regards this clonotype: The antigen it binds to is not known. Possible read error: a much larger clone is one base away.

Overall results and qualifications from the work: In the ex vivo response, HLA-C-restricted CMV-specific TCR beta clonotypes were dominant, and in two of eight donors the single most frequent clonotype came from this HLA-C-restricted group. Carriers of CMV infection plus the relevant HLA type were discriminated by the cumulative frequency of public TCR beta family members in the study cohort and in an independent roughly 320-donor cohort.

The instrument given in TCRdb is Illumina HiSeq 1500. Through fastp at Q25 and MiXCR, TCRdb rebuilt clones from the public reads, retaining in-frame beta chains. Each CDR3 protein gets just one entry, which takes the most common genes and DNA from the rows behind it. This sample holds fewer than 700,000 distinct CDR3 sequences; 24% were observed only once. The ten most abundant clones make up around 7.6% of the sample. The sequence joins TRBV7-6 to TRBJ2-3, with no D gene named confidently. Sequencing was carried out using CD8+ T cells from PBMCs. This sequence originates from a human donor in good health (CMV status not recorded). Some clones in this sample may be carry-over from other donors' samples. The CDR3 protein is CASSQSLLDYTDTQYF. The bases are TGTGCCAGCAGCCAGTCACTCCTGGATTACACAGATACGCAGTATTTT.